This entry concerns a single TCR beta chain. Its antigen is still unknown. The record has no base qualities; no much larger clone is one base away. This entry comes from a study of OX40 agonist ivuxolimab in advanced cancers. Some background on the complete study: Ivuxolimab was an agonistic, fully human IgG2 monoclonal antibody directed against OX40 (CD134), a costimulatory receptor. The paper describes the monotherapy dose-escalation part (N of about 47 patients) of the phase I trial of ivuxolimab. Of the roughly 51 patients in dose escalation, 19 had hepatocellular carcinoma, roughly 15 had melanoma, 9 had renal cell carcinoma and 9 had head and neck cancer. Patients were allowed to have had prior anti-PD-1, anti-PD-L1 or anti-CTLA-4 therapy, and more than 30% of the dose-escalation patients had previously received checkpoint inhibitors. Partial responses occurred in three dose-escalation patients: two with cutaneous melanoma and one with hepatocellular carcinoma. Peripheral TCRbeta sequencing was intended to test whether TCR sequence diversity was altered and clonal T-cell expansion was caused by ivuxolimab. Intravenous ivuxolimab was administered to patients every 2 weeks at six dose levels: 0.01, 0.1, 0.3, 1.5, 3 and 10 mg/kg. A male proportion of 70% to 90% and a mean age of approximately 58 years, ranging from 23 to 79, were recorded for the dose-escalation cohort. What the work shows at the level of the full study, not this receptor alone: Which antigens the clonally expanded peripheral T cells were specific for was not determined. In the 0.1-3.0 mg/kg groups, partial responders were among the patients with the lowest normalized peripheral clonal expansion, particularly in CD8+ T cells. After ivuxolimab, CD8+ T cells had more expanded clones than CD4+ T cells on average. At doses of 0.1 to 3.0 mg/kg, clonal expansion of both CD4+ and CD8+ T cells in blood was seen between baseline and week 6. Low levels of normalized T-cell clonal expansion were also shown by some nonresponding patients.

Genomic DNA was extracted from sorted cells for sequencing of the TCRbeta CDR3 region. The immunoSEQ Assay was used to sequence the TCRbeta CDR3 regions. Imported from immuneACCESS, the table was reduced by TCRdb to in-frame sequences with V and J called. These copies leave out some clones; in studies compared against another copy, an unresolved V gene accounts for under half, and the cause of the remainder is not known. The sample yields around 69,000 clones; roughly 86% were counted once. Clones ranked in the top ten supply about 2.5% of the sample. Patients with autoimmune disease history or receiving systemic immunosuppression were excluded from the trial. Peripheral blood for TCR sequencing was drawn from every dose cohort at baseline, at cycle 4 day 1 and at cycle 7 day 1. The samples were taken from a phase I, first-in-human, multicenter, open-label dose-escalation trial of ivuxolimab. Adults with locally advanced or metastatic melanoma, renal cell, hepatocellular, or head and neck squamous cell carcinoma were enrolled in the trial. Before TCR sequencing, CD4+ and CD8+ T cells were separately sorted from peripheral blood.

The CDR3 goes from the cysteine to the phenylalanine over 16 residues. Only the CDR3 DNA is retained, 48 bases long and in frame from the first base. V is clipped by 1 base and J by 3 bases, and the sequence between their germline boundaries is 15 bases long. CDR1 and CDR2 (MGHRA, YSYEKL) derive from the germline V gene. The chain was built from TRBV4-1 and TRBJ1-1; 6 matching bases give a weak D call of TRBD1. The sample here was CD4+ or CD8+ T cells sorted from blood, taken in a trial of the OX40 agonist ivuxolimab. The TCR sequence derives from an adult with an advanced solid tumor such as melanoma, head and neck, liver or kidney cancer. The CDR3 has the sequence CASSQGGRAWDTEAFF. The DNA sequence is as follows: TGCGCCAGCAGCCAAGGGGGGCGGGCGTGGGACACTGAAGCTTTCTTT.